A selection of T cell receptor beta chains follows, all from one sample in a study of Ad26.COV2.S vaccination and SARS-CoV-2 variants. The repertoire was sequenced with immunoSEQ multiplex PCR; TCRdb's copy has only in-frame clones and lacks some. Of around 250,000 clones listed, roughly 86% are singletons. The sample consisted of peripheral blood, taken in a trial of Ad26.COV2.S vaccine versus placebo. The receptors derive from a person between 18 and 59 years old who received the Ad26.COV2.S COVID-19 vaccine or a placebo. Both conserved end residues are part of each CDR3. The D gene is left open where the match is weak.

j_call v_call d_call cdr3_aa
TRBJ1-2 TRBV10-3 TRBD1 CAISESVTGGYGYTF
TRBJ1-1 TRBV5-1 TRBD1 CASSIGTVNTEAFF
TRBJ2-3 TRBV6-4 TRBD2 CASSDLAGERDTQYF
TRBJ2-3 TRBV5-1 . CASSFYLGGASSTDTQYF
TRBJ2-6 TRBV7-9 TRBD2 CASSPPTAGGSGANVLTF
TRBJ1-6 TRBV2 TRBD1 CASSVGGGRGYNSPLHF
TRBJ1-6 TRBV7-3 . CASSRRGGQSNSPLHF
TRBJ2-7 TRBV27 TRBD2 CASSLKRGAREQYF
TRBJ1-1 TRBV30 . CAWRSEWNTEAFF
TRBJ2-7 TRBV5-3 TRBD1 CARSFDRVPTSYEQYF
TRBJ1-6 TRBV7-9 . CASSLEGTAYF
TRBJ1-2 TRBV6-5 . CASSSTRHFFGYTF
TRBJ1-2 TRBV21-1 . CASSYRRSGYTF
TRBJ2-3 TRBV5-1 TRBD2 CASMTSGRGTDTQYF
TRBJ1-1 TRBV7-8 . CASSAQQANTEAFF
TRBJ1-2 TRBV3-1/TRBV3-2 . CASSARDLNYGYTF
TRBJ2-7 TRBV21-1 . CASSKGGAYYEQYF
TRBJ2-2 TRBV30 TRBD2 CACGLAGGNTGELFF
TRBJ1-2 TRBV28 TRBD1 CASSTGAQAGYTF
TRBJ2-3 TRBV5-1 . CASSRQGAGGRTDTQYF
TRBJ1-4 TRBV20-1 . CSASGGFSNEKLFF
TRBJ2-3 TRBV30 . CAWSVLGSEANTDTQYF
TRBJ2-2 TRBV25-1 TRBD1 CASSPGGPGELFF
TRBJ1-2 TRBV9 TRBD1 CASSVVAGGVIGYTF
TRBJ2-2 TRBV7-3 TRBD2 CASSATSGAGELFF
TRBJ1-5 TRBV3-1/TRBV3-2 TRBD1 CASSPGQGRQPQHF
TRBJ1-2 TRBV4-1 . CASSQDTGTYGYTF
TRBJ2-2 TRBV5-4 TRBD2 CASSSAGLAANTGELFF
TRBJ1-1 TRBV5-4 . CASSSIDGSTEAFF
TRBJ1-3 TRBV7-6 TRBD1 CASSLLPGTGQGNTIYF
TRBJ1-3 TRBV9 . CASSVSGLISGNTIYF
TRBJ1-1 TRBV9 TRBD1 CASSPGTANTEAFF
TRBJ2-3 TRBV2 . CASSERADTQYF
TRBJ2-1 TRBV19 TRBD2 CASSHPSGSGNEQFF